The rows below give T cell receptor beta chains drawn from one sample of a study of early T cells in non-severe SARS-CoV-2 infection. TCRdb reprocessed the 5' RACE reads with MiXCR, giving one entry per CDR3 protein. The table records approximately 90,000 distinct CDR3 sequences, 15% to 20% of them present only once. Specimen: whole blood, collected at baseline. These receptor sequences come from an adult who was a healthcare worker with PCR-confirmed SARS-CoV-2 infection or an uninfected control (not recorded which). Each CDR3 is given with its conserved first and last residue. The order of the fields is J gene, V gene, clone size, D gene, CDR3 protein, CDR3 DNA. The D gene is left open where the match is weak. The size of a clone is reported for some rows only, either as once, few or many, or as a class for expanded clones.

>TRBJ2-3|TRBV7-2|NA|NA
CASSSWTPGDTQYF
TGTGCCAGCAGCTCCTGGACCCCGGGAGATACGCAGTATTTT
>TRBJ2-7|TRBV28|few|TRBD2
CASSENLSGSTLGEQYF
TGTGCCAGCAGCGAAAATCTTAGCGGGAGCACCCTCGGCGAGCAGTACTTC
>TRBJ1-4|TRBV7-2|few|NA
CASSTGSDLGKLFF
TGTGCCAGCAGCACCGGGAGCGACCTTGGAAAACTGTTTTTT
>TRBJ2-2|TRBV12-3/TRBV12-4|many|NA
CASSSGRELFF
TGTGCCAGCAGTTCAGGGAGGGAGCTGTTTTTT
>TRBJ2-1|TRBV12-3/TRBV12-4|many|TRBD2
CASSLLAGGGNEQFF
TGTGCCAGCAGTTTACTTGCGGGAGGGGGAAATGAGCAGTTCTTC
>TRBJ2-5|TRBV20-1|many|NA
CSARDPGDSGTQYF
TGCAGTGCTAGAGATCCGGGGGACTCAGGGACCCAGTACTTC
>TRBJ1-2|TRBV7-9|NA|TRBD1
CASSLAVWDSGGYTF
TGTGCCAGCAGCTTAGCTGTATGGGACAGCGGCGGCTACACCTTC
>TRBJ2-2|TRBV6-4|NA|NA
CASSRGLNTGELFF
TGTGCCAGCAGTCGGGGGCTTAACACCGGGGAGCTGTTTTTT
>TRBJ2-3|TRBV6-2/TRBV6-3|few|TRBD1
CASQDRERLGTDTQYF
TGTGCCAGCCAGGACAGGGAAAGACTTGGCACAGATACGCAGTATTTT
>TRBJ1-2|TRBV14|few|NA
CASSPRPQGLNGYTF
TGTGCCAGCAGCCCCAGACCCCAGGGATTGAATGGCTACACCTTC
>TRBJ2-1|TRBV12-3/TRBV12-4|few|TRBD1
CASSHGQADDEQFF
TGTGCCAGCAGCCACGGACAGGCCGACGATGAGCAGTTCTTC
>TRBJ1-2|TRBV20-1|NA|TRBD1
CSARDPTGLYGYTF
TGCAGTGCTAGAGATCCGACAGGGCTCTATGGCTACACCTTC
>TRBJ2-7|TRBV27|NA|NA
CASSLTGTDLRGQYF
TGTGCCAGCAGCCTAACCGGGACTGACTTACGAGGGCAGTACTTC
>TRBJ2-7|TRBV7-2|many|NA
CASSYPSGSSSYEQYF
TGTGCCAGCAGCTACCCGTCGGGTAGCAGCTCCTACGAGCAGTACTTC
>TRBJ2-1|TRBV6-6|few|TRBD2
CASSYVSSGYNEQFF
TGTGCCAGCAGTTACGTGTCTAGCGGATACAATGAGCAGTTCTTC
>TRBJ1-6|TRBV12-3/TRBV12-4|NA|NA
CASSSGLGSPLHF
TGTGCCAGCAGTTCAGGGTTGGGTTCACCCCTCCACTTT
>TRBJ2-5|TRBV12-3/TRBV12-4|many|NA
CASSSQLETQYF
TGTGCCAGCAGTTCCCAGCTGGAGACCCAGTACTTC
>TRBJ2-1|TRBV2|few|NA
CASSVWAAANEQFF
TGTGCCAGCAGTGTTTGGGCGGCAGCTAACGAGCAGTTCTTC
>TRBJ2-2|TRBV18|many|TRBD1
CASSLLGQSDGELFF
TGTGCAAGCTCCCTATTGGGACAGAGCGACGGGGAGCTGTTTTTT
>TRBJ2-3|TRBV6-2/TRBV6-3|few|NA
CASSGGIVGAQYF
TGTGCCAGCAGTGGGGGCATCGTGGGGGCGCAGTATTTT
>TRBJ2-1|TRBV20-1|NA|NA
CSARVGIGYFNEQFF
TGCAGTGCTAGAGTTGGTATCGGGTATTTCAATGAGCAGTTCTTC
>TRBJ2-1|TRBV20-1|NA|TRBD2
CSALRGTRVNEQFF
TGCAGTGCTTTGCGGGGGACTAGGGTCAATGAGCAGTTCTTC
>TRBJ2-7|TRBV4-3|few|NA
CASSQGAGGYYEQYF
TGCGCCAGCAGCCAAGGGGCCGGAGGGTACTACGAGCAGTACTTC
>TRBJ1-5|TRBV20-1|NA|NA
CSASIGVDSPRPQHF
TGCAGTGCTAGCATTGGAGTGGACAGCCCTAGGCCCCAGCATTTT
>TRBJ2-4|TRBV12-3/TRBV12-4|few|NA
CASSFGQPLAKNIQYF
TGTGCCAGCAGCTTTGGCCAACCTCTAGCCAAAAACATTCAGTACTTC
>TRBJ1-1|TRBV7-9|NA|NA
CASSLRGDNTEAFF
TGTGCCAGCAGCCTCCGGGGTGATAACACTGAAGCTTTCTTT
>TRBJ2-1|TRBV12-3/TRBV12-4|few|TRBD2
CASSPAGRVGNNEQFF
TGTGCCAGCAGCCCCGCCGGGAGGGTTGGAAACAATGAGCAGTTCTTC
>TRBJ2-2|TRBV5-5|NA|NA
CASSLEGGANTGELYF
TGTGCCAGCAGCTTGGAGGGCGGGGCGAACACCGGGGAGCTGTATTTT
>TRBJ2-7|TRBV4-1|NA|NA
CASSQEPGVSYEQYF
TGCGCCAGCAGCCAAGAGCCCGGGGTCTCCTACGAGCAGTACTTC
>TRBJ2-7|TRBV20-1|few|TRBD2
CSARPGLAPAEYF
TGCAGTGCTAGACCGGGACTAGCCCCCGCGGAGTACTTC
>TRBJ2-3|TRBV9|few|TRBD2
CASSVAPGLESDTQYF
TGTGCCAGCAGCGTAGCTCCGGGACTAGAATCAGATACGCAGTATTTT
>TRBJ2-5|TRBV12-3/TRBV12-4|NA|NA
CASSLGQAETQYF
TGTGCCAGCAGTTTAGGTCAGGCGGAGACCCAGTACTTC
>TRBJ2-7|TRBV7-3|NA|NA
CASSSSGTALSEQYF
TGTGCCAGCAGCTCCTCCGGGACTGCCCTCTCCGAGCAGTACTTC
>TRBJ2-1|TRBV2|NA|TRBD2
CASSRTSDINEQFF
TGTGCCAGCAGTCGGACTAGCGATATCAATGAGCAGTTCTTC
>TRBJ2-2|TRBV3-1|few|NA
CASSQVSKTGELFF
TGTGCCAGCAGCCAAGTCAGTAAGACCGGGGAGCTGTTTTTT
>TRBJ2-5|TRBV29-1|many|NA
CSVSGRRSGTQYF
TGCAGCGTTAGCGGACGGCGGTCGGGGACCCAGTACTTC
>TRBJ1-1|TRBV2|many|TRBD1
CASSNFPRTGGNTEAFF
TGTGCCAGCAGTAACTTCCCTCGGACAGGGGGGAACACTGAAGCTTTCTTT
>TRBJ2-1|TRBV6-6|few|NA
CASRMRGDEQFF
TGTGCCAGCAGAATGAGGGGCGATGAGCAGTTCTTC
>TRBJ1-1|TRBV4-1|many|TRBD1
CASSPKDRGLNTEAFF
TGCGCCAGCAGCCCGAAAGACAGGGGGCTAAACACTGAAGCTTTCTTT
>TRBJ2-1|TRBV10-1|NA|NA
CASSDGISSYNEQFF
TGCGCCAGCAGTGATGGGATTAGCTCCTACAATGAGCAGTTCTTC
>TRBJ2-5|TRBV5-4|NA|NA
CASSLGRTGQGETQYF
TGTGCCAGCAGCTTGGGGAGAACAGGGCAGGGAGAGACCCAGTACTTC
>TRBJ2-3|TRBV5-1|few|TRBD1
CASSADRADTQYF
TGCGCCAGCAGCGCGGACAGGGCGGATACGCAGTATTTT
>TRBJ1-4|TRBV7-6|NA|NA
CASSLLGGLGEKLFF
TGTGCCAGCAGCTTACTGGGGGGATTAGGCGAAAAACTGTTTTTT
>TRBJ2-2|TRBV6-5|NA|TRBD2
CASSLTSGSPGELFF
TGTGCCAGCAGTTTGACTAGCGGGAGCCCCGGGGAGCTGTTTTTT
>TRBJ2-1|TRBV12-3/TRBV12-4|many|NA
CASSSRNEQFF
TGTGCCAGCAGTTCACGTAATGAGCAGTTCTTC
>TRBJ2-1|TRBV7-2|NA|TRBD2
CASSPSSGRADEQFF
TGTGCCAGCAGCCCATCAAGCGGGAGGGCCGATGAGCAGTTCTTC
>TRBJ1-5|TRBV27|many|NA
CASSLSIMGHQPQHF
TGTGCCAGCAGTTTATCGATAATGGGGCATCAGCCCCAGCATTTT
>TRBJ2-3|TRBV20-1|many|NA
CSALRGSDTQYF
TGCAGTGCGCTTAGAGGGTCAGATACGCAGTATTTT